Below, one T cell receptor (beta chain) is given with its context. These data come from a study of OX40 agonist ivuxolimab in advanced cancers. At the level of the study: The patients received ivuxolimab by intravenous route every 2 weeks at 0.01 to 10 mg/kg.

Some clones are missing from TCRdb's copy, which holds only in-frame ones; the method was immunoSEQ multiplex PCR. The table shows about 150,000 clones, with around 94% occurring only once. This clonotype originated in an adult with an advanced solid tumor such as melanoma, head and neck, liver or kidney cancer. The source was CD4+ or CD8+ T cells sorted from blood, collected in a trial of the OX40 agonist ivuxolimab.

Here the CDR3 reads CASSLGLMGSGNTIYF. Here the CDR3 DNA reads TGTGCCAGCAGCCTCGGACTCATGGGCTCTGGAAACACCATATATTTT. The rearrangement links TRBV7-8 to TRBJ1-3; D call uncertain. The CDR3 has 16 amino acids. V was clipped by 5 bases and J by 0 bases, with 14 bases between them. Germline V gene data show CDR1 as SGHVS and CDR2 as FQNEAQ. The whole variable domain, filled in from reference TRBV7-8 and TRBJ1-3, reads GAGVSQSPRYKVAKRGQDVALRCDPISGHVSLFWYQQALGQGPEFLTYFQNEAQLDKSGLPSDRFFAERPEGSVSTLKIQRTQQEDSAVYLCASSLGLMGSGNTIYFGEGSWLTVV.